This TCR beta chain was observed in a study of Tregs in tolerant kidney transplant recipients (dated by TCRdb to about 2019). About the full investigation: The study applied TCRbeta sequencing to find donor-specific regulatory T cells before combined kidney and bone marrow transplantation and then followed those same cells after transplant. The paper as a whole reports these results and caveats: In tolerant patients, the expansion of donor-specific Tregs was greater than global Treg expansion, suggesting that the expansion was antigen-driven rather than nonspecific. Expanding Tregs with activated donor B cells appeared to identify the most biologically relevant and donor-specific TCRbeta repertoire. Because the PCR primers were changed over time for some patients, nucleotide-level comparison could not be performed across the samples from those patients. Because the study included only a small number of patients, the results must be confirmed in larger populations and under other immunosuppression protocols. Biological reproducibility was not directly assessed, although technical replication error appeared to be minimal.

Taken from cysteine to phenylalanine, the CDR3 has 15 residues. The DNA has 36 bases, all within the CDR3, and is read from base 1. Sequences SGHRS (CDR1) and YFSETQ (CDR2) are obtained from the germline V gene. The junction carries 18 bases between V and J, which are trimmed by 3 bases and 6 bases respectively. Related donors were used in the transplants with nonmyeloablative bone marrow transplantation, and mixed chimerism was transient in the human trials. Thawed PBMCs were FACS-sorted into unstimulated Tregs (CD4+CD25+CD127-), CD4+ non-Tregs (CD4+CD25-), CD4 cells and CD8 cells. The patients were a few recipients of combined kidney and bone marrow transplants from the ITN036ST trial, and samples were available only for these trial subjects. Healthy control blood was processed to PBMCs with a Ficoll density gradient and then cryopreserved, whereas patient PBMCs were collected both before and after transplant.

For TCRbeta CDR3 sequencing, genomic DNA from the sorted cells was extracted using the QIAGEN DNeasy Blood and Tissue Kit. High-throughput TCRbeta CDR3 sequencing was carried out commercially through immunoSEQ, with PCR amplification with bias correction and internal controls included. In the paper's pipeline: Unique productive TCRbeta sequences were defined by CDR3 nucleotide sequence where primers matched, otherwise by CDR3 amino acid sequence with Vbeta and Jbeta genes. To correct for sorting error, sequences found in more than one sorted population at a frequency ratio of 2:1 or less were discarded, and the remaining shared sequences were assigned to the population with the higher frequency. A sequence counted as donor-reactive if, in CFSE-low cells, the sequence had a frequency of at least 0.01% and was expanded at least 5-fold compared with unstimulated cells. Repertoire divergence was quantified by Jensen-Shannon divergence calculated from the top 100 TCRbeta sequences ranked by frequency. For samples with multiple sequencing runs, sorting error was corrected in each run separately before the runs were combined. As stored in TCRdb, this immuneACCESS dataset retains in-frame rearrangements with V and J assigned. A fraction of the clones does not appear; measured against another copy, unresolved V genes explain less than half of the discrepancy, and the remainder lacks a known reason. Clonal size and the V and J genes are those of that table, whereas D and trimming came from the DNA. This sample's clone table shows 25,000 to 40,000 clones. Approximately 1.7% of the sample is in the top ten clones.

On this clone: The clone's antigen remains unknown. The read falls 3 residues short of the CDR3 end, and the missing part is taken from the germline J gene.

In this chain, TRBV5-1 is recombined with TRBJ1-2; the best D guess is TRBD1, with 6 bases matching. The receptor's source is a human patient who received a combined kidney and bone marrow transplant. Some T cells present after a transplant may be cells of the graft donor. The material sequenced was CD4+ T cells from blood (PBMCs), taken 24 months after the transplant. The CDR3 protein sequence reads: CASSWDVRTENGYTF. The covered CDR3 bases are TGCGCCAGCAGCTGGGACGTTAGGACAGAAAATGGC.